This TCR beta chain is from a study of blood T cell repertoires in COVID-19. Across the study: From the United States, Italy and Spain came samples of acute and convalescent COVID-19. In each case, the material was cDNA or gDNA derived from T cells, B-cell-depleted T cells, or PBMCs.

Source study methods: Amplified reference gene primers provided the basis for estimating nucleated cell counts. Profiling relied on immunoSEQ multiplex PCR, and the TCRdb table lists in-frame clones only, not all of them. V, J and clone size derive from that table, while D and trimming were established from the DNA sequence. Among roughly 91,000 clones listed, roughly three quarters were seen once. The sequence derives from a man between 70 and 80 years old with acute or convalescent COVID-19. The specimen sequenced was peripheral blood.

The CDR3 sequence: CASSQDTGTGSYNEQFF. The CDR3 nucleotides read TGTGCCAGCAGCCAAGATACCGGGACAGGCTCCTACAATGAGCAGTTCTTC. The V and J genes are TRBV5-6 and TRBJ2-1; TRBD1 aligns across 8 bases. V was clipped by 4 bases and J by 0 bases; unmatched bases: 9. There are 17 residues in the CDR3. Germline V gene sequence: CDR1 SGHDT, CDR2 YYEEEE.